This T cell receptor beta chain is from a study of regulatory T cells in long-lasting Graves disease. Described time point: newly diagnosed GD, antithyroid drugs for less than 3 months. Isolated PBMC RNA provided the starting material for the TCR library. An endocrinology department in Xi'an, China, recruited the patients. The V and J ends lost 4 bases and 0 bases respectively, with 12 bases between them. This CDR3 region has 16 residues. Germline lookup yields CDR1 MNHEY and CDR2 SVGEGT. Study results and limitations: TRBV28 was favored in persistent disease, as were TRBJ1-2 and TRBJ2-5.

Concerning this clonotype itself: Its antigen is still unknown.

iRepertoire HTBI primers and Arm-PCR of CDR3 regions built TCR beta libraries. One entry per CDR3 protein results from TCRdb running MiXCR on the multiplex PCR reads. The repertoire has 400,000 to 650,000 distinct CDR3 sequences, around 16% of them found once; the top ten carry more than 20%. This same sample was also part of a study on T cells in Graves' hyperthyroidism and ophthalmopathy. From that paper: A set of HTBI primers served as the primers for a first-round RT-PCR of the TCR CDR3.

This specimen consisted of peripheral blood mononuclear cells (PBMCs), obtained at new diagnosis, from a patient treated with antithyroid drugs. The chain has TRBV6-2 or TRBV6-3 and TRBJ2-2; possibly TRBD1 for D (6 bases). This clonotype was obtained from a woman aged 35 to 60 with Graves disease. In DNA, the CDR3 is TGTGCCAGCAGTTTAGCAGGGACAACGAACACCGGGGAGCTGTTTTTT. Translation gives CASSLAGTTNTGELFF.